This entry is about one TCR beta chain. What it binds is unknown. The time point here: week 11, during vaccination. Mutant IDH1 20-mer peptide, at 300 ug, made up each vaccine dose, with topical imiquimod. Those who donated had recent WHO grade 3 or 4 IDH1-mutant, ATRX-lost astrocytomas. This sample was taken from a study of a mutant IDH1 vaccine in newly diagnosed glioma. About the study: The vaccination schedule gave patients eight doses in weeks 1, 3, 5, 7, 11, 15, 19 and 23. With temozolomide cycles, or 4-6 weeks after radiotherapy alone, vaccination was started. General observations from the study: Among top peripheral T cell clonotypes, changes seemed unrelated to pseudoprogression.

Assay used: immunoSEQ multiplex PCR; TCRdb lists only in-frame clones, some missing. The data hold 20,000 to 25,000 clones, with 89% observed a single time. Here the sequenced sample was PBMCs, taken from a glioma patient whose treatment included an IDH1 peptide vaccine. This TCR was recovered from a middle-aged woman with glioma.

The CDR3 sequence: CASSGSGDRTDTQYF. DNA of the CDR3: TGTGCCAGCAGCGGTAGCGGGGACCGCACAGATACGCAGTATTTT. The chain uses TRBV9 and TRBJ2-3; 8 nucleotides align to TRBD2. Germline values: CDR1 SGDLS, CDR2 YYNGEE. After removal of 3 bases from V and 1 base from J, the junction contained 4 bases not matched to a gene. The length of the CDR3 is 15 residues.